One and the same sample provided the 12 T cell receptor beta chains below, sequenced in a study of cytomegalovirus exposure and HLA in healthy donors. 60 Vbeta and 13 Jbeta primers were used in PCR. Measured with immunoSEQ multiplex PCR; TCRdb has only the in-frame clones, and not every one. The sample yields roughly 160,000 clones, over 60% seen once. Source material: PBMCs. These receptors came from a woman younger than 45 in good health and CMV-seronegative.

The chain links TRBV19 to TRBJ2-3; no reliable D call. This CDR3 is built from 14 residues. Per germline, CDR1 LNHDA and CDR2 SQIVND (reference sequence). The V end was cut by 1 base, the J end by 3 bases, with 8 bases between. DNA of the CDR3: TGTGCCAGTAGTATAGGTCTAATAACAGATACGCAGTATTTT. This translates into CASSIGLITDTQYF.

V gene TRBV28 combines with J gene TRBJ2-3, with TRBD2 matching over 7 bases. This CDR3 contains 16 residues. The germline gives CDR1 MDHEN, CDR2 SYDVKM. V dropped 4 bases and J dropped 3; count of bases not matched to a gene: 10. The CDR3 protein is CASSSEGAGRTDTQYF. CDR3 bases: TGTGCCAGCAGTTCCGAAGGAGCGGGAAGGACAGATACGCAGTATTTT.

V usage is TRBV5-1 and J usage is TRBJ2-7, with 12 bases identical to TRBD1. J gave up 7 bases and V 3 bases, and 11 bases lay outside the gene matches. This CDR3 has 16 amino acids. CDR1 and CDR2 from the germline V gene are SGHRS and YFSETQ. The CDR3 nucleotides are TGCGCCAGCAGCTACAGACCGGGACAGGGGGCGCGAGAGCAGTACTTC. Translated, it gives CASSYRPGQGAREQYF.

The chain employs TRBV20-1 and TRBJ2-5; D remains unclear. Germline-derived CDR1 and CDR2 are DFQATT and SNEGSKA (reference sequence). The CDR3 is made up of 11 amino acids. The V end lost 3 bases, the J end lost 5 bases, and 7 bases lay between the germline ends. The CDR3 nucleotides read TGCAGTGCTAGCCCCGAGGAGACCCAGTACTTC. It specifies CSASPEETQYF.

V usage is TRBV7-9 and J usage is TRBJ2-7; 7 nucleotides align to TRBD1. This CDR3 has 15 amino acids. Trimming cost V 3 bases and J 3 bases; bases outside gene matches: 8. Germline V gene data show CDR1 as SEHNR and CDR2 as FQNEAQ (reference sequence). The CDR3 reads CASSFLTGRYYEQYF. In DNA, the CDR3 is TGTGCCAGCAGCTTCTTGACAGGGCGCTACTACGAGCAGTACTTC.

The chain employs TRBV4-2 and TRBJ2-7, with 8 bases fitting TRBD1. Trimming at V came to 0 bases and at J to 1 base, leaving 14 bases not matched to a gene. From germline, CDR1 is LGHNA and CDR2 YNFKEQ. This CDR3 is 19 amino acids long. In DNA, the CDR3 is TGTGCCAGCAGCCAAGAACAGGGGGTAAAAAGGGCAAGGTCCTACGAGCAGTACTTC. Translation: CASSQEQGVKRARSYEQYF.

The chain uses TRBV6-5 and TRBJ1-1; TRBD1 matches 10 bases. Germline CDR1 and CDR2: MNHEY and SVGAGI. The CDR3 runs 15 residues. V shed 2 bases and J 7 bases; nucleotides not matched to a gene: 7. The CDR3 DNA follows: TGTGCCAGCAGTTACACGACAGGGGGCTTGATTGAAGCTTTCTTT. Translating gives CASSYTTGGLIEAFF.

This chain links TRBV10-2 with TRBJ2-7, with 14 bases aligning to TRBD2. CDR3 length: 17 residues. Unmatched junction bases numbered 9, after V lost 4 bases and J lost 4 bases. Per the germline V gene, CDR1 is WSHSY and CDR2 is SAAADI. The CDR3 nucleotides are TGCGCCAGCAGTGGGAGGGCGACTAGCGGGGGGGTTTACGAGCAGTACTTC. Translated: CASSGRATSGGVYEQYF.

The chain uses TRBV6-5 and TRBJ2-6, with D perhaps matching TRBD1 (5 bases). V lost 4 bases and J 0 bases, leaving 7 bases between the germline ends. Per germline, CDR1 MNHEY and CDR2 SVGAGI. The CDR3 is made up of 15 amino acids. As DNA, the CDR3 is TGTGCCAGCAGTTTCAGGGCCTCTGGGGCCAACGTCCTGACTTTC. This translates into CASSFRASGANVLTF.

This clone was picked up one time. The genes are TRBV29-1 and TRBJ2-1; 7 bases align to TRBD1. Per germline, CDR1 SQVTM and CDR2 ANQGSEA. V was clipped by 1 base and J by 7 bases; unmatched bases: 10. The CDR3 has 15 residues. CDR3: CSVEVGDRLGNEQFF. The CDR3 region has the DNA TGCAGCGTTGAAGTGGGGGACAGACTGGGGAATGAGCAGTTCTTC.

The J gene is TRBJ1-2, the V gene TRBV5-4; 7 positions match TRBD1. The germline CDR1 and CDR2 sequences are SGHNT and YYREEE (reference sequence). V dropped 4 bases and J dropped 5; count of bases not matched to a gene: 8. This CDR3 is built from 14 residues. DNA for the CDR3: TGTGCCAGCAGCGAAGGGACAGCTAGTTATGGCTACACCTTC. It specifies CASSEGTASYGYTF. Supplemented by reference TRBV5-4 and TRBJ1-2, the full variable domain reads ETGVTQSPTHLIKTRGQQVTLRCSSQSGHNTVSWYQQALGQGPQFIFQYYREEENGRGNFPPRFSGLQFPNYSSELNVNALELDDSALYLCASSEGTASYGYTFGSGTRLTVV.

The chain employs TRBV7-6 and TRBJ1-1; possible D gene TRBD1, 6 bases. CDR3 length equals 15 residues. Germline V gene data show CDR1 as SGHVS and CDR2 as FNYEAQ. Trimming stripped 4 bases from V and 3 bases from J, with 15 bases between. The CDR3 nucleotides are TGTGCCAGCAGCTCCAGGACAGATTCGGACACTGAAGCTTTCTTT. Amino acids: CASSSRTDSDTEAFF.